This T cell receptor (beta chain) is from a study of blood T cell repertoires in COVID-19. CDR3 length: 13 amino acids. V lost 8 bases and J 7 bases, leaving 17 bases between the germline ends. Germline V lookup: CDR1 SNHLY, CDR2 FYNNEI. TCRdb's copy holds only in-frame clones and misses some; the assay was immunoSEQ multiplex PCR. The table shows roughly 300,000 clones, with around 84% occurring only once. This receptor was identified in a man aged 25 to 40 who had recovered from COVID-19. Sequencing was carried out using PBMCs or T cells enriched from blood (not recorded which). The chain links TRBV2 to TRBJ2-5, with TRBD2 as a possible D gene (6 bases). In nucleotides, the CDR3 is TGTGCCAGCGGGGGTGTAGGGGAGGTGACCCAGTACTTC. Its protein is CASGGVGEVTQYF.